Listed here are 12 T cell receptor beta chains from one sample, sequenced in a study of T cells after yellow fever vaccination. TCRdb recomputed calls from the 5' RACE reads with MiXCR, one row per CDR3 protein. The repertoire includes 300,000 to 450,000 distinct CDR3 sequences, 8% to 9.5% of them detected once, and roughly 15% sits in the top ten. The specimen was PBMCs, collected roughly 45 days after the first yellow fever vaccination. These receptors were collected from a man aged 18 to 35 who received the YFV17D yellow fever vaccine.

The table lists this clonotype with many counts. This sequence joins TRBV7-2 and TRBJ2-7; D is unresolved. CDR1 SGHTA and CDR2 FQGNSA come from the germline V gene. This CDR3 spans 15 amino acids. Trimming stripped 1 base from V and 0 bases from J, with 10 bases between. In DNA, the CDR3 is TGTGCCAGCAGCTTAGTTGCGGTGGACTCCTACGAGCAGTACTTC. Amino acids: CASSLVAVDSYEQYF. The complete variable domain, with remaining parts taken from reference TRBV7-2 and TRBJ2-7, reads GAGVSQSPSNKVTEKGKDVELRCDPISGHTALYWYRQSLGQGLEFLIYFQGNSAPDKSGLPSDRFSAERTGGSVSTLTIQRTQQEDSAVYLCASSLVAVDSYEQYFGPGTRLTVT.

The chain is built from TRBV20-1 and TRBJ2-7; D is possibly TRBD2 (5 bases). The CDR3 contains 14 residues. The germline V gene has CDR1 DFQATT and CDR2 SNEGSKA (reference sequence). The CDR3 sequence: CSTRGPQTNYEQYV. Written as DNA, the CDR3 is TGCAGTACTAGAGGGCCCCAGACAAACTACGAGCAGTACGTC.

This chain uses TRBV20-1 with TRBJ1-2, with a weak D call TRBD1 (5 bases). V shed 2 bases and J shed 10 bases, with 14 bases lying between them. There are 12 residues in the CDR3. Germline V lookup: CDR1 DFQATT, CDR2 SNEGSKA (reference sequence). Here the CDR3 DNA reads TGCAGTGCTAGACCCGGGGGGGATGCCTACACCTTC. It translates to CSARPGGDAYTF.

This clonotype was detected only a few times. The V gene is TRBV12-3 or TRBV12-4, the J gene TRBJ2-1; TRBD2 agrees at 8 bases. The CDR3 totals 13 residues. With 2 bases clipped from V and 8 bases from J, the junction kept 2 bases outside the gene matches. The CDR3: CASSLRRGDEQFF. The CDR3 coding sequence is TGTGCCAGCAGTTTACGGCGGGGGGATGAGCAGTTCTTC.

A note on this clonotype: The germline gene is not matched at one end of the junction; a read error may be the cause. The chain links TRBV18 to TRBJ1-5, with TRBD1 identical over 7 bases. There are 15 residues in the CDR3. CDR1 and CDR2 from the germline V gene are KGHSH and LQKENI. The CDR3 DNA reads TGTGCCAGCTCCCGGGACAGTTCCTCCAATCAGCCCCAGCTTTTT. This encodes CASSRDSSSNQPQLF.

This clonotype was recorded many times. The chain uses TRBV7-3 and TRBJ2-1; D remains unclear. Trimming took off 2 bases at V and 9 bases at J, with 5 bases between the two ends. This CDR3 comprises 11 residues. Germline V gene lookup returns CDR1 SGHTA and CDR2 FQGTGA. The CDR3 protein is CASSLSGEQFF. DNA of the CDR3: TGTGCCAGCAGCTTATCTGGTGAGCAGTTCTTC.

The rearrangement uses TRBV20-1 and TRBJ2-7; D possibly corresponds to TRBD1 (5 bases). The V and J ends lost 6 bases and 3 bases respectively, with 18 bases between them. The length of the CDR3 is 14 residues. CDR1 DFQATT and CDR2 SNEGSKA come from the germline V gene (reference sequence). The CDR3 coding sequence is TGCAGTGCCCCCCTAGACAGCCTGTACTACGAGCAGTACTTC. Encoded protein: CSAPLDSLYYEQYF.

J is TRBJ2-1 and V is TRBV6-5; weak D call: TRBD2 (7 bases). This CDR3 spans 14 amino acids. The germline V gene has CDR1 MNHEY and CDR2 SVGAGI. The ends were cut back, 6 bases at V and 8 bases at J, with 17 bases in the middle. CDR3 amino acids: CASRLMGGADEQFF. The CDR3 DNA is TGTGCCAGCAGATTAATGGGGGGGGCAGATGAGCAGTTCTTC.

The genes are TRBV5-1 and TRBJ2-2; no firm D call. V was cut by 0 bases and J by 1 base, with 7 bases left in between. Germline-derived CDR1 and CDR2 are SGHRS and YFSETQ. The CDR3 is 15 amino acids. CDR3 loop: CASSLALMNTGELFF. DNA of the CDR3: TGCGCCAGCAGCTTGGCGCTTATGAACACCGGGGAGCTGTTTTTT.

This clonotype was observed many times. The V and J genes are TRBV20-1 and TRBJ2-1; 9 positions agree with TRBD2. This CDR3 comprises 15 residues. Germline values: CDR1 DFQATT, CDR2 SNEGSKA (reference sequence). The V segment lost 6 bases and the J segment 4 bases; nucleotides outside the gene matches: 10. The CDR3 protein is CSAGERGAYYNEQFF. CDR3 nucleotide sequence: TGCAGTGCAGGGGAGCGGGGGGCGTATTACAATGAGCAGTTCTTC.

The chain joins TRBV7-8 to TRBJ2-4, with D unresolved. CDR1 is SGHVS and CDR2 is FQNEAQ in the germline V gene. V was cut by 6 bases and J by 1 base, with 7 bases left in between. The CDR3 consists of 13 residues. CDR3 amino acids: CASSIGAKNIQYF. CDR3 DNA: TGTGCCAGCAGTATAGGGGCCAAAAACATTCAGTACTTC. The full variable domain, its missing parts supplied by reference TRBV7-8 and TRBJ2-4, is GAGVSQSPRYKVAKRGQDVALRCDPISGHVSLFWYQQALGQGPEFLTYFQNEAQLDKSGLPSDRFFAERPEGSVSTLKIQRTQQEDSAVYLCASSIGAKNIQYFGAGTRLSVL.

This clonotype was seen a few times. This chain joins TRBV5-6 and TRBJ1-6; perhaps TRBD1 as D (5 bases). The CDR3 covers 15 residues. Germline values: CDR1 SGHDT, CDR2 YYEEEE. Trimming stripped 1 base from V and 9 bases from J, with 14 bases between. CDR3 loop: CASSLIRGRSSPLHF. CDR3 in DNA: TGTGCCAGCAGCTTGATAAGGGGAAGAAGTTCACCCCTCCACTTT.